A single sample is the source of the 14 T cell receptor beta chains below, sequenced in a study of cytomegalovirus exposure and HLA in healthy donors. Here immunoSEQ multiplex PCR was the method, and the copy in TCRdb shows in-frame clones only, minus some. The data contain 300,000 to 400,000 clones, 86% of them singletons. The sequenced sample was PBMCs. These receptors all stem from a young woman in good health and CMV-seronegative.

This sequence joins TRBV27 and TRBJ2-3, with TRBD2 matching 14 bases. The CDR3 spans 16 residues. Per the germline V gene, CDR1 is MNHEY and CDR2 is SMNVEV (reference sequence). J gave up 10 bases and V 8 bases, and 14 bases lay outside the gene matches. CDR3 in DNA: TGTGCCAGCGGAATCGTGGGACTAGCGGGAGAACTGGCGCAGTATTTT. Amino acids: CASGIVGLAGELAQYF.

This clone has a handful of counts. The gene calls are TRBV2 and TRBJ1-2, with D uncertain. V gave up 8 bases and J gave up 8 bases, with 15 bases separating them. The CDR3 totals 12 residues. CDR1 and CDR2 (germline): SNHLY, FYNNEI. CDR3 coding DNA: TGTGCCAGCGTGAATTGGCAATTGGGCTACACCTTC. It is translated as CASVNWQLGYTF.

V gene TRBV27 combines with J gene TRBJ1-6; possibly TRBD1 for D (5 bases). Trimming left V 2 bases short and J 10 bases short, with 33 bases between. CDR3 length: 21 amino acids. Germline CDR1 MNHEY, CDR2 SMNVEV (reference sequence). The CDR3 coding sequence is TGTGCCAGCAGTTTAAACCCCTTGGGGGGAATAATGCCTCCGCCGGGGTCACCCCTCCACTTT. This gives the protein CASSLNPLGGIMPPPGSPLHF.

The chain uses TRBV9 and TRBJ2-7; 7 bases match TRBD1. This CDR3 has 15 amino acids. The V gene's germline CDR1 is SGDLS and CDR2 YYNGEE. V was pared by 0 bases and J by 3 bases, with 6 bases of the junction left unmatched. The CDR3 region has the DNA TGTGCCAGCAGCGTAGGGGCAGGGGGTATCTACGAGCAGTACTTC. Translating gives CASSVGAGGIYEQYF.

The V call is TRBV7-3, the J call TRBJ2-2; 9 bases are a match to TRBD2. The CDR3 spans 17 residues. Looked up from germline, CDR1 is SGHTA and CDR2 is FQGTGA. J gave up 7 bases and V 5 bases, and 14 bases lay outside the gene matches. The CDR3 DNA sequence: TGTGCCAGCAGCCCCCGAGGTTTAGCGGGAGAAGACGGGGAGCTGTTTTTT. This sequence encodes CASSPRGLAGEDGELFF.

Only one count was recorded for this clone. This chain links TRBV18 with TRBJ1-2; weak D call: TRBD1 (5 bases). The CDR3 length is 12 residues. Between the trimmed V and J ends, which lost 4 bases and 3 bases, there was a span of 6 bases. Germline V CDR1 and CDR2: KGHSH, LQKENI. CDR3 sequence: CASSQTDYGYTF. CDR3 in DNA: TGTGCCAGCTCACAGACAGACTATGGCTACACCTTC.

This clone has only a few counts. The rearrangement uses TRBV7-9 and TRBJ2-1; 9 bases are shared with TRBD1. Per the germline V gene, CDR1 is SEHNR and CDR2 is FQNEAQ (reference sequence). This CDR3 has 13 residues. The junction had 11 bases not matched to a gene; V was cut back by 5 bases and J by 15 bases. The CDR3 spells CASSPNTGGDPFF. CDR3 coding DNA: TGTGCCAGCAGCCCTAATACAGGGGGCGATCCGTTCTTC.

This chain uses TRBV6-1 with TRBJ2-3; the match to TRBD2 covers 7 bases. V gave up 11 bases and J gave up 5 bases; unmatched junction bases: 10. This CDR3 is 13 amino acids long. The germline gives CDR1 MNHNS, CDR2 SASEGT. This CDR3 reads CAAGDRPGDTQYF. CDR3 nucleotide sequence: TGTGCCGCGGGAGACAGACCGGGAGATACGCAGTATTTT.

The chain uses TRBV6-1 and TRBJ1-2; 7 positions agree with TRBD1. V lost 8 bases and J lost 8; bases outside the gene matches: 8. The CDR3 consists of 12 residues. Germline V CDR1 and CDR2: MNHNS, SASEGT. Written as DNA, the CDR3 is TGTGCCAGCCCACAGGGGCAGGGCGGCTACACCTTC. Its translation is CASPQGQGGYTF.

The rearrangement links TRBV6-5 to TRBJ1-2; 7 bases line up with TRBD1. The CDR3 extends over 14 amino acids. Trimming took 5 bases from V and 5 from J; bases not matched to a gene: 8. Germline V gene data show CDR1 as MNHEY and CDR2 as SVGAGI. CDR3 DNA sequence: TGTGCCAGCAGTCTTCGAGGGGGCGGGTATGGCTACACCTTC. Encoded protein: CASSLRGGGYGYTF.

V and J are TRBV2 and TRBJ1-1; D unresolved. The V and J ends lost 1 base and 11 bases respectively, with 14 bases between them. The germline gives CDR1 SNHLY, CDR2 FYNNEI. The CDR3 has 13 residues. CDR3 nucleotide sequence: TGTGCCAGCAGTGAAGAGTCGATGGCGGGCGCTTTCTTT. Its translation is CASSEESMAGAFF. Looking up the rest from reference TRBV2 and TRBJ1-1 gives the full variable domain: EPEVTQTPSHQVTQMGQEVILRCVPISNHLYFYWYRQILGQKVEFLVSFYNNEISEKSEIFDDQFSVERPDGSNFTLKIRSTKLEDSAMYFCASSEESMAGAFFGQGTRLTVV.

This sequence joins TRBV28 and TRBJ1-4, with D uncertain. The CDR3 is made up of 17 amino acids. Germline V gene sequence: CDR1 MDHEN, CDR2 SYDVKM. Trimming removed 5 bases from V and 4 bases from J, with 20 bases in between. The CDR3 spells CASSGRDAERYNEKLFF. Here the CDR3 DNA reads TGTGCCAGCAGTGGGAGAGACGCGGAGCGGTATAATGAAAAACTGTTTTTT.

The chain has TRBV2 and TRBJ2-7, with D perhaps matching TRBD2 (6 bases). From germline, CDR1 is SNHLY and CDR2 FYNNEI. V was shortened by 4 bases and J by 6 bases, with 13 bases between the two germline ends. The CDR3 length is 13 residues. The CDR3 DNA reads as TGTGCCAGCAGTGTAACGGGAGAGAGCGAGCAGTACTTC. It yields the protein CASSVTGESEQYF.

The rearrangement links TRBV7-3 to TRBJ1-3; tentative D call: TRBD1 (5 bases). The V gene's germline CDR1 is SGHTA and CDR2 FQGTGA. The CDR3 is made up of 14 amino acids. Trimming cost V 3 bases and J 2 bases, with 8 bases left between them. CDR3 nucleotides: TGTGCCAGCAGCTTGTCAGGGACTGGAAACACCATATATTTT. Protein product: CASSLSGTGNTIYF.